This T cell receptor beta chain is from a study of T-cell reconstitution after alpha-beta-depleted transplantation in children (dated by TCRdb to about 2016). General notes on the study: The study quantitatively tracked T-cell immune reconstitution after TCRalphabeta/CD19-depleted allogeneic hematopoietic cell transplantation in children using TCR repertoire profiling.

About this clonotype itself: Its antigen remains unidentified. No base-level quality is on record; no much larger clone is a single base apart.

The germline ends are 15 bases apart after V is trimmed by 6 bases and J by 8 bases. CDR1 and CDR2 (SGHRS, YFSETQ) derive from the germline V gene. The CDR3 sequence holds 14 residues, the cysteine and phenylalanine included. Kept here is only the CDR3 DNA, which spans 42 bases and is read in frame from base 1. Library construction relied on PCR. Instrument on record: Illumina HiSeq 2500. TCR library preparation used molecular barcoding, with unique molecular identifiers applied to normalize quantification of the TCRbeta repertoire. TCRdb's own reprocessing of the public reads used fastp at Q25 and MiXCR and kept productive beta chains. All rows with the same CDR3 protein become a single entry with the most common DNA and genes. The sample table shows 500,000 to 600,000 distinct CDR3 sequences, and about 16% are seen once. In total, the top ten clones hold roughly 3.3% of the sample.

Specimen: PBMCs from the stem cell graft donor, collected from the stem cell graft. This clonotype was obtained from a human donor who donated a stem cell graft to a child with acute lymphoblastic leukemia. The chain employs TRBV5-1 and TRBJ1-6; the D segment cannot be called with confidence. CDR3 loop: CASTATFKDSPLHF. Here is the DNA: TGCGCCAGCACCGCCACTTTCAAGGATTCACCCCTCCACTTT.